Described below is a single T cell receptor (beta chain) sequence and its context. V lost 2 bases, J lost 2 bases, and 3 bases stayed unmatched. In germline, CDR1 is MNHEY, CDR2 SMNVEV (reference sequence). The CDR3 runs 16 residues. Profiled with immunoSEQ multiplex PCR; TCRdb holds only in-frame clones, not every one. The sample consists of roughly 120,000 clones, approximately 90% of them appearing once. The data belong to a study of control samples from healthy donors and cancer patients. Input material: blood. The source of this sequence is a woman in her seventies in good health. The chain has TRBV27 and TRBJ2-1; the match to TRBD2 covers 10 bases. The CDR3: CASSLGTSVTYNEQFF. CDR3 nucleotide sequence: TGTGCCAGCAGTTTAGGGACTAGCGTAACCTACAATGAGCAGTTCTTC.